This paragraph covers one TCR beta chain sequence. The entry originates in a study of T cells after yellow fever vaccination. V lost 5 bases to trimming and J lost 1 base; unmatched junction nucleotides: 8. Looked up from germline, CDR1 is MNHEY and CDR2 is SMNVEV (reference sequence). CDR3 length equals 16 residues. TCRdb reprocessed the 5' RACE reads via MiXCR and lists one record per CDR3 protein. The sample comprises hundreds of thousands of distinct CDR3 sequences, under 20% of which are singletons, and 15% to 20% rests with the top ten. The chain joins TRBV27 to TRBJ2-3, with 8 bases identical to TRBD2. The sample in question was PBMCs, obtained before the yellow fever booster vaccination. The receptor's source is a man between 18 and 35 years old who received the YFV17D yellow fever vaccine. As DNA, the CDR3 is TGTGCCAGCAGTCCCCTGACTAGCGCGGGCACAGATACGCAGTATTTT. It codes for CASSPLTSAGTDTQYF.